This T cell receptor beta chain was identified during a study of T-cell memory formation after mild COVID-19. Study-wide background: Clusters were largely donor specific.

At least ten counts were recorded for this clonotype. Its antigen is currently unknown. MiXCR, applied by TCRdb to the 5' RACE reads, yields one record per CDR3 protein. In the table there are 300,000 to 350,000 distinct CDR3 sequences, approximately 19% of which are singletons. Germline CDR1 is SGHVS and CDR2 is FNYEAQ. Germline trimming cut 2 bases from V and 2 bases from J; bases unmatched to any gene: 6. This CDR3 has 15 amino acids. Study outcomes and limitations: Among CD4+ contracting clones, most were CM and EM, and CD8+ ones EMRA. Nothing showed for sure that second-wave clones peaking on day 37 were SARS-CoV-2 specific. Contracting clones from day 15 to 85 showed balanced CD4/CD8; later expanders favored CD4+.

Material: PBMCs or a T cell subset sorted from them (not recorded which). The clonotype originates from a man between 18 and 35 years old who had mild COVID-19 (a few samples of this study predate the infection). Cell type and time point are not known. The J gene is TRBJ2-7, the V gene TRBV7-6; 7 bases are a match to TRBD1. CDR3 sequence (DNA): TGTGCCAGCAGCTTAACCCCAGGGGGTACCTACGAGCAGTACTTC. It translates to CASSLTPGGTYEQYF.